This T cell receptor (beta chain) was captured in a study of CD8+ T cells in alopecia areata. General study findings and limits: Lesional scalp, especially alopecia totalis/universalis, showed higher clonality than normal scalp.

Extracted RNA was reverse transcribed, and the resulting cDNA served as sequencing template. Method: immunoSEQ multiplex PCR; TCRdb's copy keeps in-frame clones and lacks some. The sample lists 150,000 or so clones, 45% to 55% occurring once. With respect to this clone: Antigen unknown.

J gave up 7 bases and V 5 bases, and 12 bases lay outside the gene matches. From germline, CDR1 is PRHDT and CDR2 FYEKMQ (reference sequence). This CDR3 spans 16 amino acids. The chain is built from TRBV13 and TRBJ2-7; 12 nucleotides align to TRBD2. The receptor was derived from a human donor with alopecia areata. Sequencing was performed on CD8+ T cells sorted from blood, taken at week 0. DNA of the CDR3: TGTGCCAGCAGCCCCCGACTAGCGGGGGTTTTCGAAGAGCAGTACTTC. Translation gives CASSPRLAGVFEEQYF.